This TCR beta chain was obtained from a study of cytomegalovirus exposure and HLA in healthy donors. It was with 60 Vbeta and 13 Jbeta primers that the PCR ran. Clones were read by immunoSEQ multiplex PCR, and TCRdb kept only the in-frame ones, dropping some. Here the sample spans 95,000 to 100,000 clones, 65% to 85% being singletons. In germline, CDR1 is MGHRA, CDR2 YSYEKL. Trimming took 4 bases from V and 2 from J; bases not matched to a gene: 7. This CDR3 has 16 residues. Sequenced sample: PBMCs. V is TRBV4-1 and J is TRBJ2-5; 10 bases match TRBD1. The receptor comes from a woman in her thirties or forties in good health and CMV-seronegative. The CDR3 nucleotides are TGCGCCAGCAGCCGCCTAGACAGGGGGCATCAAGAGACCCAGTACTTC. Amino acids: CASSRLDRGHQETQYF.